Listed below are T cell receptor beta chains from one sample, sequenced in a study of blood T cell repertoires in COVID-19. TCRdb's copy holds only in-frame clones and misses some; the assay was immunoSEQ multiplex PCR. The sample comprises roughly 450,000 clones, about 90% of which are singletons, and 0.6% rests with the top ten. The material sequenced was PBMCs or T cells enriched from blood (not recorded which). These receptors were obtained from a man aged 18-30 years who had recovered from COVID-19. Each CDR3 is given with its conserved first and last residue.

cdr3_aa: CASSETGGNSPLHF
cdr3_length: 14
v_call: TRBV25-1
j_call: TRBJ1-6

cdr3_aa: CASSGSLAGKNTGELFF
cdr3_length: 17
v_call: TRBV10-1
j_call: TRBJ2-2

cdr3_aa: CASSQEGSHYTGELFF
cdr3_length: 16
v_call: TRBV4-1
j_call: TRBJ2-2

cdr3_aa: CASIGQRGNTIYF
cdr3_length: 13
v_call: TRBV19
j_call: TRBJ1-3

cdr3_aa: CATSDSTGVEKLFF
cdr3_length: 14
v_call: TRBV24-1
j_call: TRBJ1-4

cdr3_aa: CASSRENWNEQFF
cdr3_length: 13
v_call: TRBV3-1/TRBV3-2
j_call: TRBJ2-1

cdr3_aa: CASGASQAYGYTF
cdr3_length: 13
v_call: TRBV6-6
j_call: TRBJ1-2

cdr3_aa: CASSQMGLTHTGELFF
cdr3_length: 16
v_call: TRBV5-4
j_call: TRBJ2-2

cdr3_aa: CASSLSPRHRSHEKLFF
cdr3_length: 17
v_call: TRBV7-9
j_call: TRBJ1-4

cdr3_aa: CASSLAGGNQPQHF
cdr3_length: 14
v_call: TRBV3-1/TRBV3-2
j_call: TRBJ1-5

cdr3_aa: CASSFRGQGVGQPQHF
cdr3_length: 16
v_call: TRBV13
j_call: TRBJ1-5

cdr3_aa: CASTRDPISSYNSPLHF
cdr3_length: 17
v_call: TRBV19
j_call: TRBJ1-6

cdr3_aa: CASSVGVGTPSWGTDTQYF
cdr3_length: 19
v_call: TRBV9
j_call: TRBJ2-3

cdr3_aa: CASSPGQNQPQHF
cdr3_length: 13
v_call: TRBV5-1
j_call: TRBJ1-5

cdr3_aa: CAAEATNEKLFF
cdr3_length: 12
v_call: TRBV7-3
j_call: TRBJ1-4

cdr3_aa: CASSGAGTANEKLFF
cdr3_length: 15
v_call: TRBV7-9
j_call: TRBJ1-4

cdr3_aa: CASSSEGALSYGYTF
cdr3_length: 15
v_call: TRBV6-6
j_call: TRBJ1-2

cdr3_aa: CASSLGQGVPAYGYTF
cdr3_length: 16
v_call: TRBV5-6
j_call: TRBJ1-2

cdr3_aa: CSASGDRGFRETQYF
cdr3_length: 15
v_call: TRBV20-1
j_call: TRBJ2-5

cdr3_aa: CASSLGTRSDNSPLHF
cdr3_length: 16
v_call: TRBV5-5
j_call: TRBJ1-6

cdr3_aa: CASSEKGAGGYTF
cdr3_length: 13
v_call: TRBV2
j_call: TRBJ1-2

cdr3_aa: CASSQSRGGQYSGANVLTF
cdr3_length: 19
v_call: TRBV4-1
j_call: TRBJ2-6

cdr3_aa: CASSLWGDGTEAFF
cdr3_length: 14
v_call: TRBV5-1
j_call: TRBJ1-1

cdr3_aa: CASRGRGMGDTQYF
cdr3_length: 14
v_call: TRBV27
j_call: TRBJ2-3

cdr3_aa: CASSMRRGPQHF
cdr3_length: 12
v_call: TRBV19
j_call: TRBJ1-5

cdr3_aa: CASRGPLAYNEQFF
cdr3_length: 14
v_call: TRBV27
j_call: TRBJ2-1

cdr3_aa: CASSQNRDRNQPQHF
cdr3_length: 15
v_call: TRBV4-1
j_call: TRBJ1-5

cdr3_aa: CASSLRDANEQFF
cdr3_length: 13
v_call: TRBV27
j_call: TRBJ2-1

cdr3_aa: CASSEGSDNQPQHF
cdr3_length: 14
v_call: TRBV7-2
j_call: TRBJ1-5

cdr3_aa: CASSLHQLGGSNQPQHF
cdr3_length: 17
v_call: TRBV27
j_call: TRBJ1-5

cdr3_aa: CASSTDRASYEQYF
cdr3_length: 14
v_call: TRBV4-1
j_call: TRBJ2-7

cdr3_aa: CASSETPQEIGGQYF
cdr3_length: 15
v_call: TRBV6-1
j_call: TRBJ2-3

cdr3_aa: CASSDRDRGSHEQYF
cdr3_length: 15
v_call: TRBV6-1
j_call: TRBJ2-7

cdr3_aa: CASSPGPQEGYGYTF
cdr3_length: 15
v_call: TRBV18
j_call: TRBJ1-2

cdr3_aa: CASSEFSNPADEQYF
cdr3_length: 15
v_call: TRBV2
j_call: TRBJ2-7

cdr3_aa: CASSLETPFGGAGNEQFF
cdr3_length: 18
v_call: TRBV11-3
j_call: TRBJ2-1

cdr3_aa: CAWSNLGTSGSEQFF
cdr3_length: 15
v_call: TRBV30
j_call: TRBJ2-1

cdr3_aa: CASSLMSTGQGAQYF
cdr3_length: 15
v_call: TRBV5-1
j_call: TRBJ2-5

cdr3_aa: CASSLRTGGTDTQYF
cdr3_length: 15
v_call: TRBV28
j_call: TRBJ2-3

cdr3_aa: CSASWTGSTDTQYF
cdr3_length: 14
v_call: TRBV20-1
j_call: TRBJ2-3

cdr3_aa: CATSDPGTRMSNEQFF
cdr3_length: 16
v_call: TRBV24-1
j_call: TRBJ2-1

cdr3_aa: CASSRDSNMNTEAFF
cdr3_length: 15
v_call: TRBV3-1/TRBV3-2
j_call: TRBJ1-1

cdr3_aa: CASSITDQPQHF
cdr3_length: 12
v_call: TRBV19
j_call: TRBJ1-5

cdr3_aa: CAISEADRFSGNTIYF
cdr3_length: 16
v_call: TRBV10-3
j_call: TRBJ1-3

cdr3_aa: CASSLGTFFNEQFF
cdr3_length: 14
v_call: TRBV14
j_call: TRBJ2-1

cdr3_aa: CASRDPGRGAGELFF
cdr3_length: 15
v_call: TRBV6-4
j_call: TRBJ2-2

cdr3_aa: CSVLTGMDRANQPQHF
cdr3_length: 16
v_call: TRBV29-1
j_call: TRBJ1-5